These 11 T cell receptor beta chains came from one sample sequenced in a study of regulatory T cells in long-lasting Graves disease. Arm-PCR of CDR3 regions with iRepertoire HTBI primers generated TCR beta libraries. TCRdb reanalysed the multiplex PCR reads using MiXCR and keeps one entry per CDR3 protein. This sample yields hundreds of thousands of distinct CDR3 sequences, of which less than 25% are seen a single time; around 21% belongs to the top ten. Time point defined: persistent/refractory GD, antithyroid drugs over 5 years with positive TRAb. From RNA extracted from PBMCs, the TCR library was made. The sequencing here drew on peripheral blood mononuclear cells (PBMCs), taken when the disease was refractory, from a patient treated with antithyroid drugs. Source of these receptors: a female donor with Graves disease.

This clonotype was counted ten times or more. The chain links TRBV2 to TRBJ1-4; no clear D. Deletions cut 3 bases from V and 8 bases from J, with 10 bases between. CDR3 size: 13 residues. The germline V gene has CDR1 SNHLY and CDR2 FYNNEI. CDR3 amino acids: CASSETFGEKLFF. The CDR3 region has the DNA TGTGCCAGCAGTGAGACTTTCGGAGAAAAACTGTTTTTT.

The sample holds many counts of this clonotype. The rearrangement uses TRBV27 and TRBJ1-1, with 8 bases aligning to TRBD1. The V and J ends lost 5 bases and 5 bases, in that order; junction bases with no gene match: 4. Germline V gives CDR1 MNHEY, CDR2 SMNVEV (reference sequence). The CDR3 covers 13 residues. The CDR3 protein is CASSQGAGTEAFF. In DNA form, the CDR3 reads TGTGCCAGCAGTCAGGGGGCGGGAACTGAAGCTTTCTTT.

This clonotype was seen a handful of times. The rearrangement joins TRBV18 to TRBJ2-5; D uncertain. There are 14 residues in the CDR3. With 6 bases removed from V and 4 bases from J, the gap between germline ends came to 15 bases. The germline V gene has CDR1 KGHSH and CDR2 LQKENI. The CDR3 reads CASSELPQRETQYF. CDR3 DNA sequence: TGTGCCAGCTCGGAGTTACCCCAGAGAGAGACCCAGTACTTC. Complete variable domain (other parts from reference TRBV18 and TRBJ2-5): NAGVMQNPRHLVRRRGQEARLRCSPMKGHSHVYWYRQLPEEGLKFMVYLQKENIIDESGMPKERFSAEFPKEGPSILRIQQVVRGDSAAYFCASSELPQRETQYFGPGTRLLVL.

The chain links TRBV30 to TRBJ2-4; D call uncertain. V lost 3 bases, J lost 9 bases, and 15 bases lay in between. The germline CDR1 and CDR2 sequences are GTSNPN and SVGIG (reference sequence). The CDR3 extends over 13 amino acids. The CDR3 sequence: CAWRTGEYGIQYF. The CDR3 nucleotides are TGTGCCTGGAGGACCGGAGAATACGGCATTCAGTACTTC. Drawing the rest from reference TRBV30 and TRBJ2-4, the complete variable domain is SQTIHQWPATLVQPVGSPLSLECTVEGTSNPNLYWYRQAAGRGLQLLFYSVGIGQISSEVPQNLSASRPQDRQFILSSKKLLLSDSGFYLCAWRTGEYGIQYFGAGTRLSVL.

In its sample, this clonotype was seen a few times. The V call is TRBV19, the J call TRBJ2-7; possibly TRBD2 for D (6 bases). Germline loops: CDR1 LNHDA, CDR2 SQIVND (reference sequence). The CDR3 has 13 residues. Trimming took 3 bases from V and 5 from J, leaving 11 bases between them. For the CDR3, the DNA is TGTGCCAGTAGTATGGTGTCGGGGGACGAGCAGTACTTC. Amino acid sequence: CASSMVSGDEQYF.

This clonotype turned up a few times. A much larger clone lies a single base off, so this may be a read error. The chain links TRBV12-3 or TRBV12-4 to TRBJ2-7; 8 bases agree with TRBD2. J lost 5 bases, V lost 5 bases, and 14 bases had no gene match. The CDR3 runs 16 residues. The CDR3 DNA reads TGTGCCAGCAGTCTGGGGTCTGTAGCGGGAACCCACGAGCAGTACTTC. It yields the protein CASSLGSVAGTHEQYF.

The J gene is TRBJ2-3, the V gene TRBV24-1; D is unresolved. Germline-derived CDR1 and CDR2 are KGHDR and SFDVKD. Trimming stripped 5 bases from V and 11 bases from J, with 19 bases between. This CDR3 comprises 14 residues. CDR3 region: CATSASPDRSVQYF. For the CDR3, the DNA is TGTGCCACCAGTGCCTCCCCTGACCGGAGTGTGCAGTATTTT.

This clonotype was counted only a few times. The chain carries TRBV7-2 and TRBJ2-1, with TRBD2 as a possible D gene (5 bases). Germline V gene sequence: CDR1 SGHTA, CDR2 FQGNSA. The CDR3 is 16 residues long. V gave up 1 base and J gave up 8 bases, with 18 bases separating them. CDR3 coding DNA: TGTGCCAGCAGCTTAGATGTAGCGACCCCCTGGTATGAGCAGTTCTTC. Amino acid sequence: CASSLDVATPWYEQFF.

This clonotype has ten or more counts. The chain joins TRBV20-1 to TRBJ2-5; D call uncertain. V was shortened by 5 bases and J by 5 bases, with 12 bases between the two germline ends. The CDR3 spans 12 residues. Germline assignment: CDR1 DFQATT and CDR2 SNEGSKA (reference sequence). As DNA, the CDR3 is TGCAGTGCTGAGCAGTCTCAGGAGACCCAGTACTTC. It encodes CSAEQSQETQYF.

This clonotype has only a few counts. The rearrangement joins TRBV28 to TRBJ1-1, with D possibly matching TRBD1 (5 bases). The V end lost 5 bases, the J end lost 0 bases, and 13 bases lay between the germline ends. CDR1 and CDR2 from the germline V gene are MDHEN and SYDVKM. CDR3 length equals 15 residues. The CDR3 DNA reads as TGTGCCAGCAGTCGGTTGGGGGGACTGAACACTGAAGCTTTCTTT. Amino acids: CASSRLGGLNTEAFF.

Only a few counts were recorded for this clonotype. In DNA, the CDR3 is TGTGCCAGCAGCTTAGTGGGAGATACGCAGTATTTT. This gives the protein CASSLVGDTQYF. The J gene is TRBJ2-3, the V gene TRBV7-2; no clear D. The V gene lost 1 base and the J gene lost 5 bases, with 4 bases spanning the gap. CDR3 size: 12 residues. Germline V gene lookup returns CDR1 SGHTA and CDR2 FQGNSA.